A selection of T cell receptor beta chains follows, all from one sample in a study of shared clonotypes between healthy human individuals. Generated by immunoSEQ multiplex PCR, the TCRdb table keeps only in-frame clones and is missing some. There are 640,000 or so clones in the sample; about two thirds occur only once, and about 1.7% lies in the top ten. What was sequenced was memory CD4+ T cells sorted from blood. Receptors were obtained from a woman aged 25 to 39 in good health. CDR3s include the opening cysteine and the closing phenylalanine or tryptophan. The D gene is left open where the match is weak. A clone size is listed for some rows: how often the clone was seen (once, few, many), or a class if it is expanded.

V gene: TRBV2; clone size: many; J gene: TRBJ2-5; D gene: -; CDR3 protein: CASGKYQETQYF; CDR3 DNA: TGTGCCAGCGGGAAGTACCAAGAGACCCAGTACTTC
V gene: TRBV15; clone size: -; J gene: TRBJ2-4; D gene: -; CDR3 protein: CATSRDWDILAKNIQYF; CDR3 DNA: TGTGCCACCAGCAGAGACTGGGACATACTAGCCAAAAACATTCAGTACTTC
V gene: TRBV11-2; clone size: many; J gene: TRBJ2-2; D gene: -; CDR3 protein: CASSLGGRAASGNTGELFF; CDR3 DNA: TGTGCCAGCAGCTTAGGGGGTAGGGCGGCCTCGGGGAACACCGGGGAGCTGTTTTTT
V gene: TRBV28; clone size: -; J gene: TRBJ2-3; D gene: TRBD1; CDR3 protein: CATLPLDRGFQTDTQYF; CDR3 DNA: TGTGCCACCCTTCCCCTTGACAGGGGATTTCAGACAGATACGCAGTATTTT
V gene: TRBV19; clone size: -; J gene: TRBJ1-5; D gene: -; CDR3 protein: CASSYDGDQPQHF; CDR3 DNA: TGTGCCAGTAGTTACGACGGGGATCAGCCCCAGCATTTT
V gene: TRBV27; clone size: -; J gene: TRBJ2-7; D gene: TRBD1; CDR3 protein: CASSSQGWDRGSYEQYF; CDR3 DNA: TGTGCCAGCAGTTCGCAAGGGTGGGACAGGGGTTCCTACGAGCAGTACTTC
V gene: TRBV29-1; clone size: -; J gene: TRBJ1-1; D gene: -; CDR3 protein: CSVEDGPDEAFF; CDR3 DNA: TGCAGCGTTGAAGATGGCCCGGATGAAGCTTTCTTT
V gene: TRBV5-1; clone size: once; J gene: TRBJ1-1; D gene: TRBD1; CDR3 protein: CASSFLPGQGEENTEAFF; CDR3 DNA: TGCGCCAGCAGCTTCTTGCCTGGGCAGGGGGAGGAAAACACTGAAGCTTTCTTT
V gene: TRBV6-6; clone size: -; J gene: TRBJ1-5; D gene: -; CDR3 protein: CATWGGNQPQHF; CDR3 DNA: TGTGCGACCTGGGGTGGCAATCAGCCCCAGCATTTT
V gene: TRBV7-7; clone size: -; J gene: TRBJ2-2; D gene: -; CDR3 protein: CASSLGLNTGELFF; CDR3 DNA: TGTGCCAGCAGCTTGGGGCTAAACACCGGGGAGCTGTTTTTT
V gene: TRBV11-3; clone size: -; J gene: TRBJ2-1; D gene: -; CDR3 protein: CASSSSVYNEQFF; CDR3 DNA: TGTGCCAGCAGCTCGTCCGTTTACAATGAGCAGTTCTTC
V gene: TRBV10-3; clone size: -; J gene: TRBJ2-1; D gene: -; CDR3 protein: CAISDQEQVSYNEQFF; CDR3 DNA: TGTGCCATCAGTGATCAGGAACAGGTCTCCTACAATGAGCAGTTCTTC
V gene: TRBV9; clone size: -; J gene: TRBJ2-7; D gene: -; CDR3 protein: CASSVAPGDAYEQYF; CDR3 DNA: TGTGCCAGCAGCGTAGCTCCAGGGGACGCCTACGAGCAGTACTTC
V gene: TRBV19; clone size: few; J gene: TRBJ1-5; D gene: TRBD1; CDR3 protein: CASRTGEGNQPQHF; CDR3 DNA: TGTGCCAGTAGGACAGGGGAAGGCAATCAGCCCCAGCATTTT
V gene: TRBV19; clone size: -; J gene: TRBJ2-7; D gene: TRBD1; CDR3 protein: CASSPGTGGYEQYF; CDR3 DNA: TGTGCCAGTAGTCCTGGGACAGGGGGCTACGAGCAGTACTTC
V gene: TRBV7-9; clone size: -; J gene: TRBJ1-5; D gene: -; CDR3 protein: CASSLASGFSNQPQHF; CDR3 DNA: TGTGCCAGCAGCTTAGCTTCTGGGTTTAGCAATCAGCCCCAGCATTTT
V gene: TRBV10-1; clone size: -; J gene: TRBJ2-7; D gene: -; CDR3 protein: CASSARIVDREYEQYF; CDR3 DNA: TGCGCCAGCAGTGCCAGAATTGTAGACAGAGAGTACGAGCAGTACTTC
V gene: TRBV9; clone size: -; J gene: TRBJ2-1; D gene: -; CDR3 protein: CASSVYGSSYNEQFF; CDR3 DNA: TGTGCCAGCAGCGTATACGGGAGCTCCTACAATGAGCAGTTCTTC
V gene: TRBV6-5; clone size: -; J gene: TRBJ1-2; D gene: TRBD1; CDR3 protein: CASSLDRDYGYTF; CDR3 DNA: TGTGCCAGCAGTTTGGACAGGGACTATGGCTACACCTTC
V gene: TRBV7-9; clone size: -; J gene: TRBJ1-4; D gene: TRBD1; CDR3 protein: CASSDGQGLGEKLFF; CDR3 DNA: TGTGCCAGCAGCGACGGACAGGGTCTCGGTGAAAAACTGTTTTTT
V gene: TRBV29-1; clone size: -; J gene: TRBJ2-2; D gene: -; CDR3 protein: CSVEPQLRTGELFF; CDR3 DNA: TGCAGCGTTGAGCCCCAGTTGCGGACCGGGGAGCTGTTTTTT
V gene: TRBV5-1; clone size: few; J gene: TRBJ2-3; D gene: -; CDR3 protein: CASSLGIEDTQYF; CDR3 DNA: TGCGCCAGCAGCTTGGGAATCGAAGATACGCAGTATTTT
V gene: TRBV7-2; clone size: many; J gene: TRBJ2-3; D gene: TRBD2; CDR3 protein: CASSPRGLAGGTDTQYF; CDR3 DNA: TGTGCCAGCAGCCCACGGGGTCTAGCGGGGGGCACAGATACGCAGTATTTT
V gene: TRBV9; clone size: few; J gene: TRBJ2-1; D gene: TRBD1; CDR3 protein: CASSAYDRAGNEQFF; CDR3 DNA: TGTGCCAGCAGCGCGTATGACAGGGCCGGGAATGAGCAGTTCTTC
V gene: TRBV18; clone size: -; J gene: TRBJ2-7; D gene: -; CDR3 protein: CASSPPARGYEQYF; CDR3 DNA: TGTGCCAGCTCACCACCCGCCAGGGGTTACGAGCAGTACTTC
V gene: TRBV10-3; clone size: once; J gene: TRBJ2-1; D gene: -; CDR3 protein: CAISEPRGLGSYNEQFF; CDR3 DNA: TGTGCCATCAGTGAGCCTCGAGGGCTAGGCTCCTACAATGAGCAGTTCTTC
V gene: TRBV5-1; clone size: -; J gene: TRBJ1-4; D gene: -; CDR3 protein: CASSLGSLESNEKLFF; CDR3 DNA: TGCGCCAGCAGCTTGGGCAGTCTAGAGTCTAATGAAAAACTGTTTTTT
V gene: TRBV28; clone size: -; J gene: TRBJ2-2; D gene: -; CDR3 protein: CASRSGTNTGELFF; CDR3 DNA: TGTGCCAGTCGTAGCGGAACGAACACCGGGGAGCTGTTTTTT
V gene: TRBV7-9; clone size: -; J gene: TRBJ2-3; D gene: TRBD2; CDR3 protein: CASSPRTSGRAGTDTQYF; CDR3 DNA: TGTGCCAGCAGCCCCCGGACTAGCGGGAGGGCCGGGACAGATACGCAGTATTTT
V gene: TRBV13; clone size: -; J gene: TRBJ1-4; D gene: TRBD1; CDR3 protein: CASSIGQGKKLFF; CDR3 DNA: TGTGCCAGCAGTATTGGACAGGGGAAAAAACTGTTTTTT
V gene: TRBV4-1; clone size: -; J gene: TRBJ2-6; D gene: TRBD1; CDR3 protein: CASSQSGTASGANVLTF; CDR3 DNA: TGCGCCAGCAGCCAATCCGGGACAGCCTCTGGGGCCAACGTCCTGACTTTC
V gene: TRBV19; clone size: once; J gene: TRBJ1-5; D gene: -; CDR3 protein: CASNGQGNSNQPQHF; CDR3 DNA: TGTGCCAGTAACGGGCAGGGGAATAGCAATCAGCCCCAGCATTTT
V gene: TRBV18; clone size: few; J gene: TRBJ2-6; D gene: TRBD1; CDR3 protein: CASSPETGGTGANVLTF; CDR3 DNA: TGTGCCAGCTCACCGGAGACAGGGGGAACTGGGGCCAACGTCCTGACTTTC
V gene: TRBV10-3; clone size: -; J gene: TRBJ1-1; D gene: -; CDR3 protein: CAISVSGAEAFF; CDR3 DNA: TGTGCCATCAGCGTAAGTGGCGCTGAAGCTTTCTTT
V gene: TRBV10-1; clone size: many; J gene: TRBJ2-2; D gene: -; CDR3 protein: CASSWGQGNTGELFF; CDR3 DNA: TGCGCCAGCAGTTGGGGTCAGGGGAACACCGGGGAGCTGTTTTTT
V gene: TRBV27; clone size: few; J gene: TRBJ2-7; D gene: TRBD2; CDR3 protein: CASSREREGLKQYF; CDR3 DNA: TGTGCCAGCAGTAGAGAGCGGGAGGGCCTGAAGCAGTACTTC
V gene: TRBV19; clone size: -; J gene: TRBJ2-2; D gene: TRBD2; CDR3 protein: CASSRMTSPGELFF; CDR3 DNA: TGTGCCAGTAGTCGAATGACTAGCCCGGGGGAGCTGTTTTTT
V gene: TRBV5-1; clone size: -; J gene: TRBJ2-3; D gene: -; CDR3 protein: CASSLGTGTDTQYF; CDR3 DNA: TGCGCCAGCAGCCTGGGGACTGGCACAGATACGCAGTATTTT
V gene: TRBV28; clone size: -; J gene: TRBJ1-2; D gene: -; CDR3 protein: CASSPGTFYGYTF; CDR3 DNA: TGTGCCAGCAGTCCCGGGACCTTCTATGGCTACACCTTC
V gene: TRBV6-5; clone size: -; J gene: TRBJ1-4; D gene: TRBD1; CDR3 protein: CASSYSDRGNEKLFF; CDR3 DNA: TGTGCCAGCAGTTACTCGGACAGGGGTAATGAAAAACTGTTTTTT
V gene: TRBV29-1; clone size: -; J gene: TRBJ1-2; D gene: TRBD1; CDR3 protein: CSSRDRGLENYGYTF; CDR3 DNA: TGCAGCTCCCGGGACAGGGGGCTCGAGAACTATGGCTACACCTTC
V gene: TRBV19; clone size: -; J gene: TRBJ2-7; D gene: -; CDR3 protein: CASKPRGQLYEQYF; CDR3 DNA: TGTGCCAGTAAACCTCGGGGCCAGCTCTACGAGCAGTACTTC